This T cell receptor (beta chain) stems from a study of blood T cell repertoires in COVID-19. About the research overall: The cDNA or gDNA used as material had been derived from T cells, B-cell-depleted T cells, or PBMCs.

The method was immunoSEQ multiplex PCR; TCRdb's version includes in-frame clones alone and lacks a portion of them. The sample contains roughly 150,000 clones, around four fifths of which appear only once. CDR1 is SNHLY and CDR2 is FYNNEI in the germline V gene. This CDR3 has 15 amino acids. V lost 1 base, J lost 8 bases, and 14 bases lay in between. Residents of 24 US areas, aged about 18 to 89 years, made up the participants. Donors in Cohort 3 who had recovered were those with two negative PCRs, healthcare professional clearance, or resolution of their symptoms. This sequence originates from a woman aged 40-49 years who had recovered from COVID-19. Sequenced material: PBMCs or T cells enriched from blood (not recorded which). The chain uses TRBV2 and TRBJ1-4, with unresolved D. The CDR3 is CASSEGPAEEEKLFF. The CDR3 DNA reads TGTGCCAGCAGTGAAGGGCCGGCGGAAGAGGAAAAACTGTTTTTT. The complete variable domain, with remaining parts taken from reference TRBV2 and TRBJ1-4, reads EPEVTQTPSHQVTQMGQEVILRCVPISNHLYFYWYRQILGQKVEFLVSFYNNEISEKSEIFDDQFSVERPDGSNFTLKIRSTKLEDSAMYFCASSEGPAEEEKLFFGSGTQLSVL.